Following are 10 T cell receptor beta chains from one sample sequenced in a study of cytomegalovirus exposure and HLA in healthy donors. The study ran its PCR with 60 Vbeta and 13 Jbeta primers. Produced via immunoSEQ multiplex PCR; TCRdb's table is partial and in-frame only. The top ten hold 2.9% of the sample, which has 200,000 to 250,000 clones, 65% to 85% seen once. The material sequenced was PBMCs. These receptors were collected from a man aged 30 to 45 in good health and CMV-seronegative.

The V call is TRBV9, the J call TRBJ1-6; D ambiguous. The CDR3 spans 14 residues. CDR1 and CDR2 (germline): SGDLS, YYNGEE. Trimming took 4 bases from V and 2 from J, leaving 7 bases between them. The CDR3 is CASSPGTYNSPLHF. CDR3 bases: TGTGCCAGCAGCCCCGGGACCTATAATTCACCCCTCCACTTT.

The chain links TRBV18 to TRBJ2-7, with a possible D match to TRBD2 (5 bases). Trimming left V 6 bases short and J 3 bases short, with 12 bases between. Germline V gene data show CDR1 as KGHSH and CDR2 as LQKENI. The length of the CDR3 is 13 residues. The CDR3 protein is CASSQLGDYEQYF. CDR3 in DNA: TGTGCCAGCTCCCAACTCGGGGACTACGAGCAGTACTTC.

J is TRBJ2-5 and V is TRBV7-9, with TRBD1 matching 7 bases. The ends lost 5 bases at V and 7 bases at J; junction bases unmatched: 10. Germline CDR1 and CDR2: SEHNR and FQNEAQ (reference sequence). The CDR3 extends over 14 amino acids. In DNA form, the CDR3 reads TGTGCCAGCAGCCGAACCACAGGGGTGGGGACCCAGTACTTC. It codes for CASSRTTGVGTQYF.

This clone was detected only a few times. This same CDR3 is encoded by further DNA sequences in the sample. The gene calls are TRBV6-1 and TRBJ1-1, with a possible D match to TRBD1 (5 bases). V was pared by 0 bases and J by 4 bases, with 9 bases between. The CDR3 is 14 residues long. Germline V gene sequence: CDR1 MNHNS, CDR2 SASEGT. CDR3 in DNA: TGTGCCAGCAGTGAAGCCTGGGGCGGCACTGAAGCTTTCTTT. As protein: CASSEAWGGTEAFF.

The count of this clone is one. The chain joins TRBV5-1 to TRBJ1-1, with unresolved D. This CDR3 region has 13 residues. CDR1 and CDR2 (germline): SGHRS, YFSETQ. Trimming cost V 2 bases and J 4 bases, with 9 bases left between them. The CDR3 protein is CASSFEPGTEAFF. The CDR3 nucleotides are TGCGCCAGCAGCTTTGAACCGGGCACTGAAGCTTTCTTT. Supplemented by reference TRBV5-1 and TRBJ1-1, the full variable domain reads KAGVTQTPRYLIKTRGQQVTLSCSPISGHRSVSWYQQTPGQGLQFLFEYFSETQRNKGNFPGRFSGRQFSNSRSEMNVSTLELGDSALYLCASSFEPGTEAFFGQGTRLTVV.

The rearrangement joins TRBV5-1 to TRBJ1-4, with D possibly being TRBD1 (5 bases). Trimming shortened V by 5 bases and J by 0 bases, and 17 bases separated the two germline ends. The CDR3 runs to 17 residues. CDR1 is SGHRS and CDR2 is YFSETQ in the germline V gene. The CDR3 coding sequence is TGCGCCAGCAGACTCTTAGCAGGGATGGCAACTAATGAAAAACTGTTTTTT. The encoded protein is CASRLLAGMATNEKLFF.

This chain uses TRBV9 with TRBJ2-1; D is possibly TRBD1 (6 bases). Trimming pared 0 bases from V and 0 bases from J, leaving 16 bases between. The germline CDR1 and CDR2 sequences are SGDLS and YYNGEE. The CDR3 extends over 18 amino acids. CDR3 DNA sequence: TGTGCCAGCAGCGTAGAGGGCGCAGGGGCGAGCTCCTACAATGAGCAGTTCTTC. This gives the protein CASSVEGAGASSYNEQFF.

Remarks on this clone: A junction boundary mismatches the germline segment, possibly from a read error. Different DNA sequences within this sample yield the same CDR3. The chain combines TRBV6-5 with TRBJ1-6; D might be TRBD1 (6 bases). The germline V gene encodes CDR1 MNHEY and CDR2 SVGAGI. The CDR3 loop spans 15 amino acids. The CDR3 here is CASSSQGTSNSPLHF. Written as DNA, the CDR3 is TGTGCTAGCAGTTCACAGGGTACGAGTAATTCACCCCTCCACTTT.

The chain couples TRBV25-1 to TRBJ1-2; tentative D call: TRBD1 (6 bases). The CDR3 runs 12 residues. V was clipped by 6 bases and J by 8 bases, with 13 bases between them. The germline CDR1 and CDR2 sequences are MGHDK and SYGVNS. The CDR3 region is CASRDSQSGYTF. Here the CDR3 DNA reads TGTGCCAGCAGGGACAGCCAAAGCGGCTACACCTTC.

This clone was recorded only once. The genes are TRBV9 and TRBJ2-2, with TRBD1 matching 7 bases. The CDR3 covers 17 residues. Trimming at V came to 0 bases and at J to 3 bases, leaving 8 bases not matched to a gene. The germline V gene encodes CDR1 SGDLS and CDR2 YYNGEE. The CDR3 nucleotides are TGTGCCAGCAGCGTAGGGGGAACAGGGGTGTACACCGGGGAGCTGTTTTTT. Translated: CASSVGGTGVYTGELFF.